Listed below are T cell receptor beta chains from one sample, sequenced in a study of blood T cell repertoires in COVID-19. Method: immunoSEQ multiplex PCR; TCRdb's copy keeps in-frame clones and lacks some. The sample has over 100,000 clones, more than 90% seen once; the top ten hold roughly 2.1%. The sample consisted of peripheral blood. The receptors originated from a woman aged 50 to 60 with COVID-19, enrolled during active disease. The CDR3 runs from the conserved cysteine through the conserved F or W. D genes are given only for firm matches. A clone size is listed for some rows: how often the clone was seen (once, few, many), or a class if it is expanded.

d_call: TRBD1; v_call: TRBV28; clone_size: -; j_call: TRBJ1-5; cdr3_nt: TGTGCCACCCATACAGGGGCGTTTAGCAATCAGCCCCAGCATTTT; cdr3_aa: CATHTGAFSNQPQHF
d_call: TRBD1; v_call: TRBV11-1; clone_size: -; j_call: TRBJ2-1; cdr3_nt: TGTGCCAGCAACCCTTATCCGGGACAGTCCCACAATGAGCAGTTCTTC; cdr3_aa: CASNPYPGQSHNEQFF
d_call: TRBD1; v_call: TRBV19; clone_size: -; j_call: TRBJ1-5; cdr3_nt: TGTGCCAGTAGTACCCAGGGGGTTAGCAATCAGCCCCAGCATTTT; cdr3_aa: CASSTQGVSNQPQHF
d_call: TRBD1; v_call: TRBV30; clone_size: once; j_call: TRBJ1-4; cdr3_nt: TGTGCCTGGAGGGAACAGGGGTTCAATGAAAAACTGTTTTTT; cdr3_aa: CAWREQGFNEKLFF
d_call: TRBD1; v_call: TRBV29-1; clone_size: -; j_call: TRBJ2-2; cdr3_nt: TGCAGCGTTCGACCGCAGGGACAGGGGGCTCGGGAGCTGTTTTTT; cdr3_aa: CSVRPQGQGARELFF
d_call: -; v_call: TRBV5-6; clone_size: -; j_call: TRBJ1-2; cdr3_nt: TGTGCCAGCAGCCTAGGGACAATGAGAGGCTACACCTTC; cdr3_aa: CASSLGTMRGYTF
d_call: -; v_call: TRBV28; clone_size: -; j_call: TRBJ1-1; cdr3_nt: TGTGCCATCCACGAGAGCGGTGGCACTGAAGCTTTCTTT; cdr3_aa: CAIHESGGTEAFF
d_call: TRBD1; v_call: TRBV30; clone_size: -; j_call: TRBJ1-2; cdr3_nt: TGTGCCTGGGCATCCGGGACAGGGTATGGCTACACCTTC; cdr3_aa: CAWASGTGYGYTF
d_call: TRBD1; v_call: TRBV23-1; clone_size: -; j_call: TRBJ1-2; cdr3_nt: TGCGCCAGCAGTCACTCAAATCCGGGACAGGGGGCATGTTCGGATGGCTACACCTTC; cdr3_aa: CASSHSNPGQGACSDGYTF
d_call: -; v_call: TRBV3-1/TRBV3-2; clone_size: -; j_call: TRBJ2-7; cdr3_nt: TGTGCCAGCAGCCTCCGCCAGGGGCAGGGATACGAGCAGTACTTC; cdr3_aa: CASSLRQGQGYEQYF
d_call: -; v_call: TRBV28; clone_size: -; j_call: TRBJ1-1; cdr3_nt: TGTGCCAGCAGTTTAACCAGGGTGGGAACTGAAGCTTTCTTT; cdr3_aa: CASSLTRVGTEAFF
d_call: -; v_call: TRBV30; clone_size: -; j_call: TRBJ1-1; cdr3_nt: TGTGCCTGGGCGGCCCCCCCAGGGCTATTCCGACTAGGCACTGAAGCTTTCTTT; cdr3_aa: CAWAAPPGLFRLGTEAFF
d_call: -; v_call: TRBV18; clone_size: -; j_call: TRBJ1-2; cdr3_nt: TGTGCCAGCTCATCCGAAATGGGCGCTGTGTATGGCTACACCTTC; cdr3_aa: CASSSEMGAVYGYTF
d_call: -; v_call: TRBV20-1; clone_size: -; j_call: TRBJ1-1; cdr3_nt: TGCAGTGCTAGTCGGGGGGGGTTCGATGAAGCTTTCTTT; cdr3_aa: CSASRGGFDEAFF
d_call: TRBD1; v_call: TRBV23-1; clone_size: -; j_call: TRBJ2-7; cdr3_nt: TGCGCCAGCAGTCAAAATCCGGGACAGTCCTACGAGCAGTACTTC; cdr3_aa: CASSQNPGQSYEQYF
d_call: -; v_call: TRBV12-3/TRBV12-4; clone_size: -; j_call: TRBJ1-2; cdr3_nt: TGTGCCAGCAGTTTGCGGCAGGGAAACGGCTACACCTTC; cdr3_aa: CASSLRQGNGYTF
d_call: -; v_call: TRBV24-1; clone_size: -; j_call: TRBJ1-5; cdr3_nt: TGTGCCACCAGACGGACGGGGGGGAATCAGCCCCAGCATTTT; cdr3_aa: CATRRTGGNQPQHF
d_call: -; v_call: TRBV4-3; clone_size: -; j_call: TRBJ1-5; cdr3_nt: TGCGCCAGCAGCCAAGACGGTCTTAACAATCAGCCCCAGCATTTT; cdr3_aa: CASSQDGLNNQPQHF
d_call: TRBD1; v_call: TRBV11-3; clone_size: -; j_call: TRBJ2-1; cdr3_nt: TGTGCCAGCAGCTCCGGACAGGGGGCTAAGGATGAGCAGTTCTTC; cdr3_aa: CASSSGQGAKDEQFF
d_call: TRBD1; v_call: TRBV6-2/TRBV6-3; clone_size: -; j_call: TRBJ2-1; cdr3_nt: TGTGCCAGCAGCCCTAGGGACAGGGTGGGCAATGAGCAGTTCTTC; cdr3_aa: CASSPRDRVGNEQFF
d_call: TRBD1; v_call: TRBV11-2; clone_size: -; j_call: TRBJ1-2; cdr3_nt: TGTGCCAGCAGTCTTTCCGGACAGGCCCTCGAAGGCTACACCTTC; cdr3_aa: CASSLSGQALEGYTF
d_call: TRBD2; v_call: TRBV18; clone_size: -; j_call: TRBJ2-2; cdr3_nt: TGTGCCAGCTTCGCGGGGGACACCGGGGAGCTGTTTTTT; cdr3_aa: CASFAGDTGELFF
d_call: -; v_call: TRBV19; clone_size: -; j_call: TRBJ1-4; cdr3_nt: TGTGCCAGTAGTTCCCTGCACTCAACGTCCGGAGGGAAACTGTTTTTT; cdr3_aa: CASSSLHSTSGGKLFF
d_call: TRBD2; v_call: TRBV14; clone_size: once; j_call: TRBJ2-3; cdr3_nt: TGTGCCAGCAGGGATAGCGGGGGGCCCACAGATACGCAGTATTTT; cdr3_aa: CASRDSGGPTDTQYF
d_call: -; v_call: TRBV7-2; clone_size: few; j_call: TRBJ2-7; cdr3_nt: TGTGCCAGCAGCTTAGGTCTAGTCGAGCAGTACTTC; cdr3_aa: CASSLGLVEQYF
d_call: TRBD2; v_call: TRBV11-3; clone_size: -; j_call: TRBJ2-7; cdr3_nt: TGTGCCAGCAGCTTGGCTAGCGGGGGGGCCGGAAGCGAGCAGTACTTC; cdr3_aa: CASSLASGGAGSEQYF
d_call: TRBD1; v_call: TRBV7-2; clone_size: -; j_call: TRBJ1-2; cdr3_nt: TGTGCCAGCAGCTTAGCGAGACAGGGATACGGCTACACCTTC; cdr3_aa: CASSLARQGYGYTF
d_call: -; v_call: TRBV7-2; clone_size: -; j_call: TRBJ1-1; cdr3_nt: TGTGCCAGCAGCGCAGACAGGAACACTGAAGCTTTCTTT; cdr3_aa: CASSADRNTEAFF
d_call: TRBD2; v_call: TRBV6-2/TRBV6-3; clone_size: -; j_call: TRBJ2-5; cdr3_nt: TGTGCCAGCAGTTACAACTTAGAGTCCTCTAGCGGGGGTTGGGAAGAGACCCAGTACTTC; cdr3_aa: CASSYNLESSSGGWEETQYF
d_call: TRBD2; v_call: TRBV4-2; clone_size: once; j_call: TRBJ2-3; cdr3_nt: TGTGCCAGCAGCCAAGAAGGGGACTACTCCGATACGCAGTATTTT; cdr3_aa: CASSQEGDYSDTQYF
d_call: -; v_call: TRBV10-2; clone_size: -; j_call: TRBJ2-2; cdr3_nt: TGCGCCAGCAACCCAGGGGCCCACACCGGGGAGCTGTTTTTT; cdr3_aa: CASNPGAHTGELFF
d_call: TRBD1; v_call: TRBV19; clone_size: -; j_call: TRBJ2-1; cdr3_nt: TGTGCCAGTAGTGGGCGGACAGGGGGGATACTCTTC; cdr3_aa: CASSGRTGGILF
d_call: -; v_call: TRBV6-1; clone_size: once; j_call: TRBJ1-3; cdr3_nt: TGTGCCAGCAGTGAACTCTGGACAGCTGGAAACACCATATATTTT; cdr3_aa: CASSELWTAGNTIYF
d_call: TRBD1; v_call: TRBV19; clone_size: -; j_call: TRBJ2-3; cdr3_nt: TGTGCCAGTAGCCCCCCCCGACAGGGCGGAGATACGCAGTATTTT; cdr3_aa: CASSPPRQGGDTQYF
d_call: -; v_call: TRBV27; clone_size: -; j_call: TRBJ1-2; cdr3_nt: TGTGCCAGCAGTTTTTTCCGGTACCCTAACTATGGCTACACCTTC; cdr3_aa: CASSFFRYPNYGYTF
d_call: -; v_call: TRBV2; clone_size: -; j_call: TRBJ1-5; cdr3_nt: TGTGCCAGCAGTGAGGGCCTCTGGCAGCCCCAGCATTTT; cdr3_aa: CASSEGLWQPQHF
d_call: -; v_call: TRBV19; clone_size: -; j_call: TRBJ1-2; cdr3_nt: TGTGCCAGTAGTATCCCAGCTAACTATGGCTACACCTTC; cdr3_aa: CASSIPANYGYTF
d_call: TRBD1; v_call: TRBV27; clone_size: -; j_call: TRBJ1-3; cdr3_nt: TGTGCCAGCAGTGCGACAGGGGGCTTTGGAAACACCATATATTTT; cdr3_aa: CASSATGGFGNTIYF
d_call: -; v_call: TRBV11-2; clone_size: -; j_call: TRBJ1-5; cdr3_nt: TGTGCCAGCAGCTTAGGCAACAGGGAAGGGGATCAACCCCAGCATTTT; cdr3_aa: CASSLGNREGDQPQHF
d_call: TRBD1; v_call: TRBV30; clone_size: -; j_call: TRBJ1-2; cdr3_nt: TGTGCCTGGAGCGTAGGCGGGACAGCCCCTCCGGGTGGCTACACCTTC; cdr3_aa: CAWSVGGTAPPGGYTF
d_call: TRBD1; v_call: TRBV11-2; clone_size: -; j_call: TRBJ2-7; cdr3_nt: TGTGCCAGCAGCGGGACAGTCAATCTTTTGAGCTCCTACGAGCAGTACTTC; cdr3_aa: CASSGTVNLLSSYEQYF
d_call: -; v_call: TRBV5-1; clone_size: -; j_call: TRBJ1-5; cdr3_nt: TGCGCCAGCAGCTTGTCGGGAGGGATAAATCAGCCCCAGCATTTT; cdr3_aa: CASSLSGGINQPQHF
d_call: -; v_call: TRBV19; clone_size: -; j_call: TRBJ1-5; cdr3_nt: TGTGCCAGTAAGCAAGGGCAGGAGGCGGGTCAGCCCCAGCATTTT; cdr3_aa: CASKQGQEAGQPQHF
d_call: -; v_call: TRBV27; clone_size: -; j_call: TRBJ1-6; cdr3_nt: TGTGCCAGCAGTCTAGAGAGCTCCTATAATTCACCCCTCCACTTT; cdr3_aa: CASSLESSYNSPLHF
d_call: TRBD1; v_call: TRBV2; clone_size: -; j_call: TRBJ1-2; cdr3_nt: TGTGCCAGCAGGGGGACAGGGATTTTCTATGGCTACACCTTC; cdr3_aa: CASRGTGIFYGYTF
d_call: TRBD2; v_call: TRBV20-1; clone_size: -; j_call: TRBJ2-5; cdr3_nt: TGCAGTGCTAGTTCCGCGGGGGGCCGCGAGACCCAGTACTTC; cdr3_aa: CSASSAGGRETQYF
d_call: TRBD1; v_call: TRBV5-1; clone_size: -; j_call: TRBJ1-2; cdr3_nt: TGCGCCAGCAGCGTCGGGACAGGGACGCCTGGCTACACCTTC; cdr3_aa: CASSVGTGTPGYTF
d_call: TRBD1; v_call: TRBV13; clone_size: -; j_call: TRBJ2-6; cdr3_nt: TGTGCCAGCAGCCCGCCCCCGGGACAGGGGGCGCAAATTGGGGCCAACGTCCTGACTTTC; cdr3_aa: CASSPPPGQGAQIGANVLTF
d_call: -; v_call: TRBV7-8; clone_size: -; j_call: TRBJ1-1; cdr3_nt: TGTGCCAGCAGCTTAGGGTCGAGGGACTCGGAAGCTTTCTTT; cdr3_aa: CASSLGSRDSEAFF
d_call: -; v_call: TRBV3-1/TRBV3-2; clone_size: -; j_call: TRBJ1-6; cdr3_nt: TGTGCCAGCAGCCGGACACAGGGTGGAAGCTCCTATAATTCACCCCTCCACTTT; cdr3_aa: CASSRTQGGSSYNSPLHF
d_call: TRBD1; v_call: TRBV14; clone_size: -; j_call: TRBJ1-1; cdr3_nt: TGTGCCAGCAGCCCTCCTCGGATAGTCGCAGGGGGCAGGGGCACTGAAGCTTTCTTT; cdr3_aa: CASSPPRIVAGGRGTEAFF
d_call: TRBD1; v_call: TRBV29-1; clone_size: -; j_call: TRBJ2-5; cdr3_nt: TGCAGCGTTGGACAGGGGGCATGGGAGACCCAGTACTTC; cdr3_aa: CSVGQGAWETQYF
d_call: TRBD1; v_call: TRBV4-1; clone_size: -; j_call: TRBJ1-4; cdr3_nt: TGCGCCAGCAGCCAAGAGATCCGACAGGGTCCAAATGAAAAACTGTTTTTT; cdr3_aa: CASSQEIRQGPNEKLFF
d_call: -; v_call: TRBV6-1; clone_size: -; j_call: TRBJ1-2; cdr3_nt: TGTGCCAGCAGTGAGGGGGGACCAGGCTATGGCTACACCTTC; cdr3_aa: CASSEGGPGYGYTF